Following are 14 T cell receptor beta chains from one sample sequenced in a study of blood T cell repertoires in COVID-19. Libraries were prepared by immunoSEQ multiplex PCR; TCRdb keeps only in-frame clonotypes and omits some of them. The sample has some 150,000 clones; approximately 80% are singletons. Sequencing was carried out using peripheral blood. Receptors originate from a human donor with acute or convalescent COVID-19. The donor label of this sample is uncertain.

The sample holds one count of this clone. V is TRBV5-6 and J is TRBJ2-1; 8 nucleotides match TRBD2. The CDR3 length is 16 residues. Germline CDR1 reads SGHDT; CDR2 reads YYEEEE. V was pared by 4 bases and J by 7 bases, with 13 bases of the junction left unmatched. CDR3 DNA sequence: TGTGCCAGCAGCCCTCCGGGTAGCGGGGATGGGAATGAGCAGTTCTTC. This gives the protein CASSPPGSGDGNEQFF.

The chain uses TRBV3-1 (or the pseudogene TRBV3-2) and TRBJ1-4; TRBD1 is a possible D gene (6 bases). The CDR3 sequence is 16 residues long. Trimming removed 1 base from V and 7 bases from J, with 16 bases in between. Per the germline V gene, CDR1 is LGHDT and CDR2 is YNNKEL (reference sequence). Here the CDR3 reads CASSQAGTLATEKLFF. The CDR3 DNA follows: TGTGCCAGCAGCCAAGCCGGGACACTTGCTACTGAAAAACTGTTTTTT.

The gene calls are TRBV5-4 and TRBJ1-1; D is unresolved. The V and J ends lost 5 bases and 5 bases respectively, with 7 bases between them. The CDR3 is made up of 11 amino acids. Looked up from germline, CDR1 is SGHNT and CDR2 is YYREEE (reference sequence). As DNA, the CDR3 is TGTGCCAGCAGATCTAGAACTGAAGCTTTCTTT. Amino acid sequence: CASRSRTEAFF.

The genes are TRBV5-8 and TRBJ1-5, with no clear D. V shed 2 bases and J shed 9 bases, with 12 bases lying between them. CDR3 length: 13 residues. Germline CDR1 SGHTS, CDR2 YDEGEE. The CDR3: CASSFYGMSPQHF. The CDR3 DNA reads as TGTGCCAGCAGCTTTTATGGCATGTCGCCCCAGCATTTT.

This sequence joins TRBV7-4 and TRBJ2-2, with D unclear. Germline CDR1 reads SGHVT; CDR2 reads SQSDAQ. V lost 1 base to trimming and J lost 0 bases, with 6 bases between them. CDR3 length equals 15 residues. The CDR3 bases are TGTGCCAGCAGCTTAGGGCAACCGAACACCGGGGAGCTGTTTTTT. Its translation: CASSLGQPNTGELFF.

The CDR3 DNA reads as TGTGCCAGCAGCGTAGCTGTAGGAGTGAACACTGAAGCTTTCTTT. Translation gives CASSVAVGVNTEAFF. This chain joins TRBV9 and TRBJ1-1; unclear D gene. V was trimmed by 0 bases and J by 0 bases, leaving 9 bases between them. Germline lookup yields CDR1 SGDLS and CDR2 YYNGEE. CDR3 length: 15 residues.

The J gene is TRBJ1-5, the V gene TRBV7-8; 7 bases map to TRBD1. CDR1 and CDR2 (germline): SGHVS, FQNEAQ. The CDR3 covers 15 residues. The V gene end was trimmed by 4 bases and the J gene end by 1 base; junction bases not matched to a gene: 4. CDR3 protein: CASSWTQGSNQPQHF. The CDR3 nucleotides read TGTGCCAGCAGCTGGACACAGGGGAGCAATCAGCCCCAGCATTTT.

This sequence joins TRBV3-1 (or the pseudogene TRBV3-2) and TRBJ2-2; a possible D gene is TRBD2 (6 bases). This CDR3 is built from 15 residues. Trimming stripped 1 base from V and 7 bases from J, with 13 bases between. In germline, CDR1 is LGHDT, CDR2 YNNKEL (reference sequence). This chain's CDR3 is CASSQGRAKFGELFF. The CDR3 DNA sequence: TGTGCCAGCAGCCAAGGGAGGGCAAAATTCGGGGAGCTGTTTTTT.

The rearrangement joins TRBV9 to TRBJ1-2, with D possibly TRBD1 on 6 matching bases. The CDR3 covers 16 residues. Germline CDR1 SGDLS, CDR2 YYNGEE. The V end lost 3 bases, the J end lost 2 bases, and 17 bases lay between the germline ends. CDR3 DNA: TGTGCCAGCAGCGCCGTCGGCGGGGGGCAAAACTATGGCTACACCTTC. This gives the protein CASSAVGGGQNYGYTF.

The V gene is TRBV6-5, the J gene TRBJ1-1; 8 positions match TRBD1. Germline CDR1 MNHEY, CDR2 SVGAGI. Trimming at V came to 4 bases and at J to 2 bases, leaving 3 bases not matched to a gene. The CDR3 sequence is 14 residues long. The CDR3 bases are TGTGCCAGCAGTTTTGACAGGGGAAACACTGAAGCTTTCTTT. Its protein is CASSFDRGNTEAFF.

The chain employs TRBV6-5 and TRBJ1-1; 7 nucleotides line up with TRBD1. V shed 6 bases, J shed 7 bases, and the junction held 8 bases outside the gene matches. The CDR3 totals 13 residues. CDR1 MNHEY and CDR2 SVGAGI come from the germline V gene. The CDR3 sequence is CASRDRAVSEAFF. For the CDR3, the DNA is TGTGCCAGCAGAGACAGGGCGGTGAGTGAAGCTTTCTTT.

V and J are TRBV7-2 and TRBJ1-5; D is possibly TRBD1 (5 bases). Trimming cost V 5 bases and J 7 bases, with 18 bases left between them. The germline CDR1 and CDR2 sequences are SGHTA and FQGNSA. This CDR3 has 15 amino acids. Here the CDR3 DNA reads TGTGCCAGCAGCACCCTGGCGGCAGGGAGGCAGCCCCAGCATTTT. Its translation: CASSTLAAGRQPQHF.

This sequence joins TRBV5-1 and TRBJ1-1; no reliable D call. The V gene lost 3 bases and the J gene lost 1 base, with 4 bases spanning the gap. This CDR3 spans 12 amino acids. Germline V gene data show CDR1 as SGHRS and CDR2 as YFSETQ. The CDR3 spells CASSSKNTEAFF. The CDR3 DNA reads as TGCGCCAGCAGCTCCAAGAACACTGAAGCTTTCTTT.

CDR3 sequence: CASSPREGNYGYTF. CDR3 coding DNA: TGTGCCAGCTCACCACGTGAGGGCAACTATGGCTACACCTTC. The rearrangement joins TRBV18 to TRBJ1-2; D gene ambiguous. The V gene lost 1 base and the J gene lost 2 bases, with 8 bases spanning the gap. Germline V CDR1 and CDR2: KGHSH, LQKENI. CDR3 size: 14 residues.